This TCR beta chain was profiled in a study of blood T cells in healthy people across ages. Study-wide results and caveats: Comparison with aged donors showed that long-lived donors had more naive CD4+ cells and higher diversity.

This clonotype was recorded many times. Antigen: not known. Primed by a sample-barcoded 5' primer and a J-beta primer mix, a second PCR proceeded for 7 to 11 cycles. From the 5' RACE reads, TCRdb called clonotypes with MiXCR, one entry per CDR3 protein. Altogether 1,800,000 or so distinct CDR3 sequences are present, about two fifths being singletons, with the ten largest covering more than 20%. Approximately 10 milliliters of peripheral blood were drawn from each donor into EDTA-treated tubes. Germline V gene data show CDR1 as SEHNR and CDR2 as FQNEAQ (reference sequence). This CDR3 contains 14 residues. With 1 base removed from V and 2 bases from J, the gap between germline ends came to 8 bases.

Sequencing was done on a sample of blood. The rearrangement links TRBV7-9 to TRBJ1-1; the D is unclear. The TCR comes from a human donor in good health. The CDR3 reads CASSLGGSNTEAFF. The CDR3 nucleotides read TGTGCCAGCAGCTTAGGAGGGAGCAACACTGAAGCTTTCTTT.